Shown below are 8 T cell receptor beta chains from a single sample sequenced in a study of T cells in Graves' hyperthyroidism and ophthalmopathy. Amplified regions were TCR beta CDR3 sequences from RNA transcripts. HTBI primers were the set used in a first-round RT-PCR of the TCR CDR3. TCRdb re-called the multiplex PCR reads through MiXCR, storing one row per CDR3 protein. The profile shows under 700,000 distinct CDR3 sequences, 16% of them singletons. Sequences were obtained from blood. These receptor sequences come from a young woman with Graves' hyperthyroidism.

This clonotype came up many times. The J gene is TRBJ2-5, the V gene TRBV28, with D unclear. CDR1 and CDR2 (germline): MDHEN, SYDVKM. The CDR3 totals 14 residues. Deletions cut 2 bases from V and 3 bases from J, with 10 bases between. CDR3 bases: TGTGCCAGCAGTTTACAAGGTCAGAAAGAGACCCAGTACTTC. This encodes CASSLQGQKETQYF. Looking up the rest from reference TRBV28 and TRBJ2-5 gives the full variable domain: DVKVTQSSRYLVKRTGEKVFLECVQDMDHENMFWYRQDPGLGLRLIYFSYDVKMKEKGDIPEGYSVSREKKERFSLILESASTNQTSMYLCASSLQGQKETQYFGPGTRLLVL.

This clonotype was seen ten or more times. The rearrangement uses TRBV11-2 and TRBJ2-3; 7 bases fit TRBD1. Germline assignment: CDR1 SGHAT and CDR2 FQNNGV. The CDR3 has 18 amino acids. J gave up 2 bases and V 0 bases, and 11 bases lay outside the gene matches. The DNA of the CDR3 is TGTGCCAGCAGCTTAGATCATAGGCGTCAGGGGGACACAGATACGCAGTATTTT. Encoded protein: CASSLDHRRQGDTDTQYF. Looking up the rest from reference TRBV11-2 and TRBJ2-3 gives the full variable domain: EAGVAQSPRYKIIEKRQSVAFWCNPISGHATLYWYQQILGQGPKLLIQFQNNGVVDDSQLPKDRFSAERLKGVDSTLKIQPAKLEDSAVYLCASSLDHRRQGDTDTQYFGPGTRLTVL.

This clonotype was seen repeatedly, ten times or more. The chain recombines TRBV29-1 with TRBJ1-1; 9 bases fit TRBD1. Trimming at V came to 3 bases and at J to 1 base, leaving 6 bases not matched to a gene. This CDR3 has 15 residues. The germline gives CDR1 SQVTM, CDR2 ANQGSEA. The CDR3 reads CSVERTGVRNTEAFF. In DNA, the CDR3 is TGCAGCGTTGAGAGGACAGGGGTCCGGAACACTGAAGCTTTCTTT.

This clonotype appeared many times. The chain carries TRBV16 and TRBJ2-1; possible D gene TRBD1, 5 bases. This CDR3 has 13 residues. Germline CDR1 and CDR2: KGHSY and FQNENV. With 0 bases removed from V and 6 bases from J, the gap between germline ends came to 6 bases. The CDR3 loop is CASSQSGVNEQFF. In DNA form, the CDR3 reads TGTGCCAGCAGCCAATCAGGGGTCAATGAGCAGTTCTTC.

The chain couples TRBV5-4 to TRBJ1-4; tentatively, D is TRBD1 (5 bases). V dropped 0 bases and J dropped 6 bases, with 9 bases sitting between them. The CDR3 extends over 14 amino acids. Germline V gene data show CDR1 as SGHNT and CDR2 as YYREEE (reference sequence). The CDR3 sequence is CASSLEGLDEKLFF. The CDR3 DNA follows: TGTGCCAGCAGCTTGGAGGGACTGGATGAAAAACTGTTTTTT. Full variable domain (outside the CDR3, taken from reference TRBV5-4 and TRBJ1-4): ETGVTQSPTHLIKTRGQQVTLRCSSQSGHNTVSWYQQALGQGPQFIFQYYREEENGRGNFPPRFSGLQFPNYSSELNVNALELDDSALYLCASSLEGLDEKLFFGSGTQLSVL.

This chain links TRBV5-1 with TRBJ2-3, with D hard to call. This CDR3 has 14 amino acids. The germline gives CDR1 SGHRS, CDR2 YFSETQ. V was clipped by 4 bases and J by 0 bases, with 9 bases between them. The CDR3 DNA reads TGCGCCAGCAGCCGGGTTTCTAGCACAGATACGCAGTATTTT. Its translation: CASSRVSSTDTQYF.

This clonotype was observed at least ten times. The chain has TRBV7-3 and TRBJ2-1, with 7 nucleotides matching TRBD2. The CDR3 covers 16 residues. Germline CDR1 and CDR2: SGHTA and FQGTGA. V lost 2 bases to trimming and J lost 4 bases; unmatched junction nucleotides: 8. CDR3 region: CASSLGPGGDYNEQFF. The CDR3 region has the DNA TGTGCCAGCAGCTTAGGCCCGGGGGGAGATTACAATGAGCAGTTCTTC.

The rearrangement joins TRBV4-2 to TRBJ2-2; 8 bases map to TRBD2. The V gene end was trimmed by 1 base and the J gene end by 2 bases; junction bases not matched to a gene: 3. The CDR3 covers 16 residues. Germline assignment: CDR1 LGHNA and CDR2 YNFKEQ. The CDR3 region has the DNA TGTGCCAGCAGCCAAGCAGCGGGAGTTAACACCGGGGAGCTGTTTTTT. Residues: CASSQAAGVNTGELFF.